This TCR beta chain was recovered during a study of cytomegalovirus exposure and HLA in healthy donors. Regarding the study as a whole: TCR beta chains numbering some 160 were designated cytomegalovirus-associated. Clusters of TCRs from the first cohort tended to co-occur in the 120 or so validation repertoires (as a later analysis found). Most TCR sequences were uncommon, yet certain public TCRs appeared in many donors.

Assay: immunoSEQ multiplex PCR; the TCRdb copy retains only in-frame clones and omits some. This table holds 100,000 to 150,000 clones, approximately 90% found once. Trimming took 2 bases from V and 2 from J, leaving 7 bases between them. Per the germline V gene, CDR1 is WSHSY and CDR2 is SAAADI. This CDR3 is 13 amino acids long. To note about this clone: Its specificity is not known.

This clonotype was obtained from a woman aged 18-29 years in good health and CMV-seronegative. The chain has TRBV10-2 and TRBJ2-7; a weak D match, TRBD1 (6 bases). Sequencing used PBMCs. As DNA, the CDR3 is TGCGCCAGCAGTGAGGCAGGGGCCTACGAGCAGTACTTC. The encoded protein is CASSEAGAYEQYF.